This TCR beta chain comes out of a study of identical twins. Template switching (which added a universal primer site) was used, and cDNA carried unique molecular identifiers. TCRdb re-derived calls from the 5' RACE reads in MiXCR, one entry per CDR3 protein. The sample yields 1,800,000 or so distinct CDR3 sequences, roughly a third seen once. Study-wide results and limits: An excess of low generation probability was shown by twin-shared out-of-frame alpha sequences. With beta out-of-frame sequences, excess sharing by twins was weaker.

From germline, CDR1 is ENHRY and CDR2 SYGVKD. The trim removed 2 bases at V and 12 bases at J, leaving 9 bases unmatched. CDR3 length equals 14 residues. Healthy Caucasians, and only they, were the donors. Remarks on this clonotype: What it recognizes is unknown.

The genes are TRBV10-3 and TRBJ2-1; 8 bases are a match to TRBD2. The TCR comes from a newborn girl in good health. The sample taken for sequencing was cord blood. CDR3 amino acids: CAISEERELDGQFF. CDR3 in DNA: TGTGCCATCAGTGAGGAGCGGGAGCTCGATGGGCAGTTCTTC.